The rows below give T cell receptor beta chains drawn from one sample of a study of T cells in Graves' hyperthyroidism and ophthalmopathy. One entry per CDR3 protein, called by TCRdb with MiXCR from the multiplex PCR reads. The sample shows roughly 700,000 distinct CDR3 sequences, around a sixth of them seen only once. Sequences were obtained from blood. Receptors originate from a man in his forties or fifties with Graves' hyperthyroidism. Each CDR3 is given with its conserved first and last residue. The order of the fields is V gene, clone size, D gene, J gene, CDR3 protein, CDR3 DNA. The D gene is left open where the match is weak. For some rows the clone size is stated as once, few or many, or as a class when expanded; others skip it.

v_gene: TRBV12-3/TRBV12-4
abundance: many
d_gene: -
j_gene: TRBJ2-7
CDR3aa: CASRWDGLSYEQYF
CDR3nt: TGTGCCAGCAGGTGGGACGGCCTCTCCTACGAGCAGTACTTC

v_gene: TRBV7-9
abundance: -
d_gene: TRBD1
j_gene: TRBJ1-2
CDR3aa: CASSFSRDRGELGYGYTF
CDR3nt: TGTGCCAGCAGCTTTAGCCGGGACAGGGGGGAGCTTGGCTATGGCTACACCTTC

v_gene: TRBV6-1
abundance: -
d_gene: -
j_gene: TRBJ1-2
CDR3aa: CASSEMTVYGYTF
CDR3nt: TGTGCCAGCAGTGAAATGACAGTTTATGGCTACACCTTC

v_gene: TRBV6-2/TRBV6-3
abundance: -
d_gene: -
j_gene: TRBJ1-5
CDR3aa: CASSYVLGNQPQHF
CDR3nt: TGTGCCAGCAGTTACGTGCTGGGAAATCAGCCCCAGCATTTT

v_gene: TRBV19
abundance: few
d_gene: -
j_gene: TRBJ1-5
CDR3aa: CASSIFRSLSNQPQHF
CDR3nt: TGTGCCAGTAGTATTTTTCGGTCCCTTAGCAATCAGCCCCAGCATTTT

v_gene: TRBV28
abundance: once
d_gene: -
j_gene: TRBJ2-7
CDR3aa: CASSLAQPNQIPYEQYF
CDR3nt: TGTGCCAGCAGTCTAGCCCAGCCCAACCAGATACCCTACGAGCAGTACTTC

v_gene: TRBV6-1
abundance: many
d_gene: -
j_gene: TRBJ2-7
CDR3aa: CASRPKKRSPLYEQYF
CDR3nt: TGTGCCAGCAGGCCCAAAAAGCGGTCACCCCTCTACGAGCAGTACTTC

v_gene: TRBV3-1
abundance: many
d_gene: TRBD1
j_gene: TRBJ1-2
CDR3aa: CASSQEGQPGSGYTF
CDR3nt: TGTGCCAGCAGCCAAGAGGGACAGCCAGGGAGTGGCTACACCTTC

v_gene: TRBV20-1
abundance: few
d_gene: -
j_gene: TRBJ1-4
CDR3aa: CSASPGGRVSEKLFF
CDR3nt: TGCAGTGCTAGTCCCGGGGGGAGGGTTAGTGAAAAACTGTTTTTT

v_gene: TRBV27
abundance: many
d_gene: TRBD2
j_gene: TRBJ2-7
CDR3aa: CASSFLAGRDYEQYF
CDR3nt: TGTGCCAGCAGTTTCTTAGCGGGAAGGGACTACGAGCAGTACTTC